Following are 27 T cell receptor beta chains from one sample sequenced in a study of cytomegalovirus exposure and HLA in healthy donors (dated 2017 in TCRdb). The method behind the library was the immunoSEQ multiplex PCR assay. For the multiplex PCR, a mixture combining 60 forward primers for TCR Vbeta segments and 13 reverse primers for TCR Jbeta segments was used. Held by TCRdb, this immuneACCESS table contains in-frame sequences only and omits some clones. Under half of the omission traces to an unresolved V gene where checked; the cause of the rest is unknown. For this sample there are more than 110,000 clones; over 60% appear just once. Together, the top ten hold 4.9% of the sample. The sequenced sample consisted of PBMCs. All receptors come from a woman in her 50s in good health and CMV-seronegative.

The genes are TRBV7-2 and TRBJ2-2; TRBD2 matches 7 bases. V was clipped by 7 bases and J by 5 bases; unmatched bases: 16. The CDR3 contains 17 residues. The germline CDR1 and CDR2 sequences are SGHTA and FQGNSA. The CDR3, as DNA: TGTGCCAGCAACTCGATGACTAGCTTCTCCTCGACCGGGGAGCTGTTTTTT. This encodes CASNSMTSFSSTGELFF.

This clone has just a few counts. The V call is TRBV6-5, the J call TRBJ1-2; perhaps TRBD1 as D (6 bases). V lost 6 bases and J lost 11, with 16 bases in between. Germline V CDR1 and CDR2: MNHEY, SVGAGI. This CDR3 spans 12 amino acids. Here the CDR3 reads CASRRTEAGYTF. CDR3 DNA: TGTGCCAGCAGAAGGACAGAGGCCGGGTACACCTTC.

The chain combines TRBV7-8 with TRBJ1-6, with 9 bases identical to TRBD1. V shed 5 bases, J shed 9 bases, and the junction held 5 bases outside the gene matches. The V gene's germline CDR1 is SGHVS and CDR2 FQNEAQ. The length of the CDR3 is 14 residues. CDR3 bases: TGTGCCAGCAGCCCAGGACAGGGGTCTTCACCCCTCCACTTT. This gives the protein CASSPGQGSSPLHF. Complete variable domain (other parts from reference TRBV7-8 and TRBJ1-6): GAGVSQSPRYKVAKRGQDVALRCDPISGHVSLFWYQQALGQGPEFLTYFQNEAQLDKSGLPSDRFFAERPEGSVSTLKIQRTQQEDSAVYLCASSPGQGSSPLHFGNGTRLTVT.

V and J are TRBV29-1 and TRBJ2-7; 8 positions agree with TRBD2. Trimming removed 7 bases from V and 9 bases from J; junction bases left unmatched: 17. Looked up from germline, CDR1 is SQVTM and CDR2 is ANQGSEA. The CDR3 is made up of 14 amino acids. The CDR3 nucleotides are TGCAGCGCCAGAGCGGACGGGCCCCGGGGGGGGCAGTACTTC. It codes for CSARADGPRGGQYF.

The rearrangement links TRBV9 to TRBJ1-3; D is uncertain. V shed 4 bases and J shed 0 bases, with 14 bases lying between them. The CDR3 extends over 16 amino acids. Germline V CDR1 and CDR2: SGDLS, YYNGEE. CDR3 nucleotides: TGTGCCAGCAGCCTCATATCCGGGTACTCTGGAAACACCATATATTTT. It specifies CASSLISGYSGNTIYF.

The CDR3 sequence is CAWSVRDSPLHF. CDR3 nucleotides: TGTGCCTGGAGTGTACGAGATTCACCCCTCCACTTT. The chain uses TRBV30 and TRBJ1-6; D is ambiguous. Germline V CDR1 and CDR2: GTSNPN, SVGIG (reference sequence). This CDR3 spans 12 amino acids. Trimming stripped 0 bases from V and 8 bases from J, with 5 bases between.

In this sample, this clone turned up a few times. V and J are TRBV7-2 and TRBJ1-6; D not certain. From germline, CDR1 is SGHTA and CDR2 FQGNSA. Trimming removed 2 bases from V and 7 bases from J, with 6 bases in between. This CDR3 contains 13 residues. In DNA, the CDR3 is TGTGCCAGCAGCTTAAGAGGGAATTCACCCCTCCACTTT. Amino acid sequence: CASSLRGNSPLHF. Full variable domain (rest looked up from reference TRBV7-2 and TRBJ1-6): GAGVSQSPSNKVTEKGKDVELRCDPISGHTALYWYRQSLGQGLEFLIYFQGNSAPDKSGLPSDRFSAERTGGSVSTLTIQRTQQEDSAVYLCASSLRGNSPLHFGNGTRLTVT.

V and J are TRBV10-3 and TRBJ2-3, with unresolved D. Germline values: CDR1 ENHRY, CDR2 SYGVKD. The CDR3 has 13 amino acids. V dropped 10 bases and J dropped 4 bases, with 15 bases sitting between them. Here the CDR3 reads CASNSVFPDTQYF. In DNA form, the CDR3 reads TGTGCCAGCAATTCGGTATTCCCAGATACGCAGTATTTT.

This chain uses TRBV11-2 with TRBJ2-7; D perhaps matches TRBD1 (6 bases). The ends were cut back, 4 bases at V and 2 bases at J, with 12 bases in the middle. Germline V gene sequence: CDR1 SGHAT, CDR2 FQNNGV. CDR3 length: 14 residues. CDR3 DNA: TGTGCCAGCAGCTCGGACAGTGATGCCTACGAGCAGTACTTC. Translated: CASSSDSDAYEQYF.

This clone was seen more than once but under ten times. The chain recombines TRBV4-3 with TRBJ2-1; TRBD2 matches at 8 bases. The germline V gene encodes CDR1 LGHNA and CDR2 YSLEER. Trimming removed 0 bases from V and 1 base from J; junction bases left unmatched: 8. The CDR3 covers 18 residues. The CDR3 DNA reads TGCGCCAGCAGCCAAGATTACAGCGGGGGCCCTTCCTACAATGAGCAGTTCTTC. It yields the protein CASSQDYSGGPSYNEQFF.

This clone came up a few times. This chain uses TRBV7-2 with TRBJ2-1, with a weak D call TRBD1 (5 bases). The CDR3 sequence is 15 residues long. Germline loops: CDR1 SGHTA, CDR2 FQGNSA. Trimming removed 5 bases from V and 4 bases from J, with 15 bases in between. The CDR3 sequence is CASSRQSGRYNEQFF. The CDR3 nucleotides are TGTGCCAGCAGCCGACAGTCCGGTAGGTACAATGAGCAGTTCTTC.

This chain joins TRBV5-6 and TRBJ2-5; possibly TRBD1 for D (6 bases). CDR3 length equals 15 residues. Germline V lookup: CDR1 SGHDT, CDR2 YYEEEE. V lost 2 bases to trimming and J lost 4 bases, with 15 bases between them. The DNA for the CDR3 is TGTGCCAGCAGCTTACTTTCCAGGGGTCGAGAGACCCAGTACTTC. Translating it yields CASSLLSRGRETQYF.

V and J are TRBV28 and TRBJ1-2; D ambiguous. Trimming stripped 5 bases from V and 8 bases from J, with 18 bases between. The CDR3 is 14 residues long. Germline CDR1 MDHEN, CDR2 SYDVKM. The CDR3 coding sequence is TGTGCCAGCAGTGAGAAAGCTCTCTACTGGGGCTACACCTTC. Protein product: CASSEKALYWGYTF.

CDR3 in DNA: TGTGCCAGCAGCTTGGTCAGGGGCAGCCGGAACACTGAAGCTTTCTTT. This codes for CASSLVRGSRNTEAFF. The chain joins TRBV11-2 to TRBJ1-1; TRBD1 is a possible D gene (6 bases). V lost 3 bases and J 1 base, leaving 15 bases between the germline ends. Germline CDR1 is SGHAT and CDR2 is FQNNGV. CDR3 length equals 16 residues. Full variable domain (outside the CDR3, taken from reference TRBV11-2 and TRBJ1-1): EAGVAQSPRYKIIEKRQSVAFWCNPISGHATLYWYQQILGQGPKLLIQFQNNGVVDDSQLPKDRFSAERLKGVDSTLKIQPAKLEDSAVYLCASSLVRGSRNTEAFFGQGTRLTVV.

This chain links TRBV19 with TRBJ2-3, with D possibly being TRBD1 (6 bases). The CDR3 sequence is 13 residues long. Germline-derived CDR1 and CDR2 are LNHDA and SQIVND (reference sequence). Trimming removed 7 bases at V and 2 bases at J, with 10 bases between. In DNA form, the CDR3 reads TGTGCCAGTACGGACAGAGACACAGATACGCAGTATTTT. It encodes CASTDRDTDTQYF.

The rearrangement links TRBV6-1 to TRBJ1-6; a weak D match, TRBD1 (6 bases). Germline V gives CDR1 MNHNS, CDR2 SASEGT. V lost 11 bases and J lost 4, with 18 bases in between. The CDR3 sequence is 15 residues long. The CDR3 DNA reads TGTGCCGGGGGTAGACATCAGGGGTATAATTCACCCCTCCACTTT. This sequence encodes CAGGRHQGYNSPLHF.

This clone appeared a few times. The V gene is TRBV30, the J gene TRBJ1-6; possibly TRBD1 for D (6 bases). Germline V lookup: CDR1 GTSNPN, CDR2 SVGIG (reference sequence). The CDR3 contains 14 residues. Trimming pared 5 bases from V and 6 bases from J, leaving 14 bases between. The CDR3 sequence is CAWASGVTNSPLHF. The CDR3 nucleotides read TGTGCCTGGGCGTCAGGGGTTACTAATTCACCCCTCCACTTT.

The chain couples TRBV4-1 to TRBJ2-3, with TRBD1 identical over 9 bases. V was clipped by 6 bases and J by 3 bases; unmatched bases: 7. Germline V gene lookup returns CDR1 MGHRA and CDR2 YSYEKL. The CDR3 is made up of 15 amino acids. CDR3: CASRHDRGYTDTQYF. CDR3 coding DNA: TGCGCCAGCAGACACGACAGGGGGTATACAGATACGCAGTATTTT.

V gene TRBV19 combines with J gene TRBJ2-7; no firm D call. The CDR3 runs to 13 residues. The V gene's germline CDR1 is LNHDA and CDR2 SQIVND (reference sequence). Trimming cost V 1 base and J 2 bases, with 6 bases left between them. CDR3 DNA sequence: TGTGCCAGTAGTATAGCGGTCACCTACGAGCAGTACTTC. Its protein product is CASSIAVTYEQYF.

The V call is TRBV5-4, the J call TRBJ2-2, with 9 nucleotides matching TRBD1. In germline, CDR1 is SGHNT, CDR2 YYREEE (reference sequence). The J segment lost 1 base and the V segment lost 0 bases, leaving 4 bases of the junction unmatched. This CDR3 contains 17 residues. CDR3 in DNA: TGTGCCAGCAGCTTGGTACCGGGACAGGGGAACACCGGGGAGCTGTTTTTT. Its protein product is CASSLVPGQGNTGELFF.

The chain recombines TRBV7-2 with TRBJ1-2, with a weak D call TRBD1 (6 bases). V was cut by 1 base and J by 2 bases, with 8 bases left in between. Germline CDR1 SGHTA, CDR2 FQGNSA. The CDR3 extends over 14 amino acids. The CDR3 here is CASSLDGQNYGYTF. The CDR3 DNA follows: TGTGCCAGCAGCTTAGATGGACAGAACTATGGCTACACCTTC. Complete variable domain (other parts from reference TRBV7-2 and TRBJ1-2): GAGVSQSPSNKVTEKGKDVELRCDPISGHTALYWYRQSLGQGLEFLIYFQGNSAPDKSGLPSDRFSAERTGGSVSTLTIQRTQQEDSAVYLCASSLDGQNYGYTFGSGTRLTVV.

The genes are TRBV25-1 and TRBJ2-7; TRBD1 agrees at 8 bases. The junction had 4 bases not matched to a gene; V was cut back by 3 bases and J by 0 bases. The CDR3 is 15 amino acids. The germline CDR1 and CDR2 sequences are MGHDK and SYGVNS. CDR3 in DNA: TGTGCCAGCAGTGAGCCGACAGGGGCCTCCTACGAGCAGTACTTC. It codes for CASSEPTGASYEQYF.

This clone has more than one count but fewer than ten. V is TRBV6-1 and J is TRBJ2-2, with TRBD2 as a possible D gene (6 bases). V lost 7 bases to trimming and J lost 3 bases, with 12 bases between them. CDR1 and CDR2 (germline): MNHNS, SASEGT. The CDR3 is 14 residues long. The chain's CDR3 is CASTGGVHTGELFF. The CDR3 coding sequence is TGTGCCAGCACAGGCGGGGTCCACACCGGGGAGCTGTTTTTT.

The CDR3 region is CASRTTGKDQPQHF. Written as DNA, the CDR3 is TGTGCCAGCAGGACCACAGGGAAGGATCAGCCCCAGCATTTT. The chain recombines TRBV6-6 with TRBJ1-5, with a tentative D call TRBD1 (6 bases). Germline lookup yields CDR1 MNHNY and CDR2 SVGAGI (reference sequence). There are 14 residues in the CDR3. V dropped 6 bases and J dropped 5 bases, with 14 bases sitting between them.

In this sample, this clone turned up a few times. The chain has TRBV18 and TRBJ2-1; 16 bases line up with TRBD2. Germline V lookup: CDR1 KGHSH, CDR2 LQKENI. V gave up 0 bases and J gave up 1 base; unmatched junction bases: 0. The CDR3 is made up of 18 amino acids. DNA of the CDR3: TGTGCCAGCTCACCACCGGGACTAGCGGGGGGGTCCTACAATGAGCAGTTCTTC. It specifies CASSPPGLAGGSYNEQFF.

The chain links TRBV5-1 to TRBJ2-7, with 8 bases matching TRBD1. The J segment lost 2 bases and the V segment lost 4 bases, leaving 8 bases of the junction unmatched. There are 15 residues in the CDR3. In germline, CDR1 is SGHRS, CDR2 YFSETQ. The CDR3: CASSRMGQATYEQYF. DNA of the CDR3: TGCGCCAGCAGCCGGATGGGACAGGCCACCTACGAGCAGTACTTC.

This chain links TRBV6-5 with TRBJ2-1, with a tentative D call TRBD1 (7 bases). Germline V gene lookup returns CDR1 MNHEY and CDR2 SVGAGI. The CDR3 sequence is 15 residues long. V lost 0 bases and J lost 7, with 13 bases in between. DNA of the CDR3: TGTGCCAGCAGTTACTCCCAGGGGGGTAGTAATGAGCAGTTCTTC. Residues: CASSYSQGGSNEQFF.